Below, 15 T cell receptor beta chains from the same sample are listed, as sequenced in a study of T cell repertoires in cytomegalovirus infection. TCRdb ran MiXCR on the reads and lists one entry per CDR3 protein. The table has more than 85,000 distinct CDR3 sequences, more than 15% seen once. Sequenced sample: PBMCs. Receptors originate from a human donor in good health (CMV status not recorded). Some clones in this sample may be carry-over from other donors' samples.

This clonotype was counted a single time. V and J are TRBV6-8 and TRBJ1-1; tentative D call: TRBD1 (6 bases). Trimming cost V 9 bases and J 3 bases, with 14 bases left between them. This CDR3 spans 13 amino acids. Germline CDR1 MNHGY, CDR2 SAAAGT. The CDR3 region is CASAGASDTEAFF. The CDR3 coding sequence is TGTGCCAGTGCAGGGGCTTCGGACACTGAAGCTTTCTTT.

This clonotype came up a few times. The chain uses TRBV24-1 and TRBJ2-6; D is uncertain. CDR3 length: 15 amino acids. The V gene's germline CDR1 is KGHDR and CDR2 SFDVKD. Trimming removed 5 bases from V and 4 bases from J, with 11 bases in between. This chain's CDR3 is CATSASSRGANVLTF. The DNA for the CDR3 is TGTGCCACCAGTGCTTCCTCTAGGGGGGCCAACGTCCTGACTTTC.

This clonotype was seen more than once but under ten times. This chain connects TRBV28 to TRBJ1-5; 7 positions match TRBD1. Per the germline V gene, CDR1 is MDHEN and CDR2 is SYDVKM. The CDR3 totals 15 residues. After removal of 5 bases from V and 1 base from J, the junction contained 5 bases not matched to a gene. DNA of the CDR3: TGTGCCAGCAGTGGGGGACAGTCCAGCAATCAGCCCCAGCATTTT. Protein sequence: CASSGGQSSNQPQHF.

CDR3 loop: CASSRTKLQGAFF. DNA for the CDR3: TGTGCCAGCAGCAGAACCAAGTTACAGGGCGCTTTCTTT. The chain recombines TRBV5-6 with TRBJ1-1; weak D call: TRBD1 (6 bases). CDR1 SGHDT and CDR2 YYEEEE come from the germline V gene. CDR3 length: 13 amino acids. Trimming left V 4 bases short and J 11 bases short, with 18 bases between.

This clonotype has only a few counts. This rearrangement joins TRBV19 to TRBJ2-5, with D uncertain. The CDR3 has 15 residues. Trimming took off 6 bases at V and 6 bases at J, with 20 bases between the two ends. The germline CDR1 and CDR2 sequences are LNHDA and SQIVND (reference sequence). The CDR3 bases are TGTGCCAGTAGAGATTCGCCAGGCGGATTGCAGACCCAGTACTTC. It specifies CASRDSPGGLQTQYF.

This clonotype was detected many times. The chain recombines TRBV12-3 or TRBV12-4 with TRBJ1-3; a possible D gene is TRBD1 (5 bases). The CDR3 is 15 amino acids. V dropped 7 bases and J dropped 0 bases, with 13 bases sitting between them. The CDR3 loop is CASTPDTFSGNTIYF. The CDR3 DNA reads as TGTGCCAGCACCCCGGACACTTTCTCTGGAAACACCATATATTTT.

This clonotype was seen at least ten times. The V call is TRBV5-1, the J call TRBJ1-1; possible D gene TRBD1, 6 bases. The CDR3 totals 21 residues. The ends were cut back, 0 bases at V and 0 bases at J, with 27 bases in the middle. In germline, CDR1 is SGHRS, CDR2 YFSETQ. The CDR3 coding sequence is TGCGCCAGCAGCTTGGTTAGGTTGGCGGGGCCTACAGGGCCGATGAACACTGAAGCTTTCTTT. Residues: CASSLVRLAGPTGPMNTEAFF.

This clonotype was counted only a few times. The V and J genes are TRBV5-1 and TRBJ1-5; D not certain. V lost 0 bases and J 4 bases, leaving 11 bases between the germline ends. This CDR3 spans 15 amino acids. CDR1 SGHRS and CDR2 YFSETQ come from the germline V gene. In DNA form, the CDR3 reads TGCGCCAGCAGCTTGGAAGGCGGAAGAAATCAGCCCCAGCATTTT. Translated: CASSLEGGRNQPQHF.

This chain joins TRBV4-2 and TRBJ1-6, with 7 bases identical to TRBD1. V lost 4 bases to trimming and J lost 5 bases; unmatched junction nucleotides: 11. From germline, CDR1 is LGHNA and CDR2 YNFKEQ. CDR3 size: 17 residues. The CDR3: CASSLIMDRSNNSPLHF. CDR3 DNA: TGTGCCAGCAGCCTAATAATGGACAGGTCTAATAATTCACCCCTCCACTTT.

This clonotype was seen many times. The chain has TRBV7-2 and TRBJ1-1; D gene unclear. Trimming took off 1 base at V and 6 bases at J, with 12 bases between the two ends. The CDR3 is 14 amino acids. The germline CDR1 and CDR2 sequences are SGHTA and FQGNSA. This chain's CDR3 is CASSLGRLVAEAFF. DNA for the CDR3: TGTGCCAGCAGCTTAGGGAGGTTGGTAGCTGAAGCTTTCTTT.

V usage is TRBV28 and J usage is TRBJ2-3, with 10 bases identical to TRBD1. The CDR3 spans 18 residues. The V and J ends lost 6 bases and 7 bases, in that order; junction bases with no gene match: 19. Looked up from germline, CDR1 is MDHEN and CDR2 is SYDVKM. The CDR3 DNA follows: TGTGCCAGCAGAGGGGGAGAGGGACAGGGGTACGCCAGTTATACGCAGTATTTT. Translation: CASRGGEGQGYASYTQYF.

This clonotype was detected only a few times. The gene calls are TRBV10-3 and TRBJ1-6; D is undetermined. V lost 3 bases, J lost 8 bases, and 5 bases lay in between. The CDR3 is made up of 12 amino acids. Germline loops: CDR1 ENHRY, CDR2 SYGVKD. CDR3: CAISDPYSPLHF. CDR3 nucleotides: TGTGCCATCAGTGATCCCTATTCACCCCTCCACTTT.

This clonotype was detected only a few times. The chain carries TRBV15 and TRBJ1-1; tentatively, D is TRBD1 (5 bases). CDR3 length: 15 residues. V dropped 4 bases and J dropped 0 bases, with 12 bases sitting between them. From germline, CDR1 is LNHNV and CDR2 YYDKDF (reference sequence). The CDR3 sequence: CATSTYPTVNTEAFF. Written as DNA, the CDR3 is TGTGCCACCAGCACGTATCCGACAGTGAACACTGAAGCTTTCTTT. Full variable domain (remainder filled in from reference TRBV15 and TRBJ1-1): DAMVIQNPRYQVTQFGKPVTLSCSQTLNHNVMYWYQQKSSQAPKLLFHYYDKDFNNEADTPDNFQSRRPNTSFCFLDIRSPGLGDTAMYLCATSTYPTVNTEAFFGQGTRLTVV.

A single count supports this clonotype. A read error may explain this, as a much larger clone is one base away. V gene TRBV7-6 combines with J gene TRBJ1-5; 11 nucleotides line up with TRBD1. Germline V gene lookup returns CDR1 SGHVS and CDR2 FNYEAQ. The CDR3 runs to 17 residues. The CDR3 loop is CASRNRRTGGLNQAQHF. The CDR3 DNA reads TGTGCCAGCAGGAATAGAAGGACAGGGGGCTTGAATCAGGCCCAGCATTTT.

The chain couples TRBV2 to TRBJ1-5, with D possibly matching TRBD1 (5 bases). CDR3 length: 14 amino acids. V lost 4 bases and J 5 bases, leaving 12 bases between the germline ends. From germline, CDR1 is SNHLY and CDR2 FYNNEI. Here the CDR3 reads CASSVRQGDQPQHF. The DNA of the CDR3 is TGTGCCAGCAGTGTTCGGCAGGGTGATCAGCCCCAGCATTTT.